A single sample gave rise to the 9 T cell receptor beta chains below, sequenced in a study of T cell changes during pregnancy in multiple sclerosis. Sequencing was performed with immunoSEQ multiplex PCR; in TCRdb, only in-frame clones are kept and a portion is missing. Altogether about 73,000 clones are present, about 92% being singletons, with the ten largest covering less than 3.5%. The sample consisted of peripheral blood, taken in the third trimester of pregnancy. The source of these receptors is a female donor in good health, enrolled as a control in a pregnancy study.

The chain has TRBV6-4 and TRBJ1-5; D is unclear. The CDR3 loop spans 13 amino acids. V was cut by 10 bases and J by 3 bases, with 13 bases left in between. Germline CDR1 is MRHNA and CDR2 is SNTAGT. The CDR3 coding sequence is TGTGCCACCCGTCGGAGGACCAATCAGCCCCAGCATTTT. Protein: CATRRRTNQPQHF.

V gene TRBV19 combines with J gene TRBJ2-2; TRBD2 matches at 10 bases. The V and J ends lost 5 bases and 7 bases, in that order; junction bases with no gene match: 10. This CDR3 comprises 16 residues. The germline V gene encodes CDR1 LNHDA and CDR2 SQIVND (reference sequence). The CDR3 DNA reads TGTGCCAGTAGTTCCCAGCGGGGGGGTCTTAACGGGGAGCTGTTTTTT. Translation: CASSSQRGGLNGELFF.

The V gene is TRBV2, the J gene TRBJ2-7; 7 bases align to TRBD1. The CDR3 totals 15 residues. V trimming: 5 bases; J trimming: 2 bases; junction bases outside the gene matches: 9. Germline assignment: CDR1 SNHLY and CDR2 FYNNEI. The CDR3 DNA sequence: TGTGCCAGCAGTCAAACAGGGGTCGACCCCTACGAGCAGTACTTC. Amino acid sequence: CASSQTGVDPYEQYF.

The chain recombines TRBV21-1 with TRBJ2-7; the table calls TRBD2, which could not be checked here. TRBV21-1 is described as a pseudogene. The CDR3 has 15 residues. The CDR3 bases are TGTGCCAGCAGCAAAGTGAGGGCGTTGTCCTACGAGCAGTACTTC. Its protein product is CASSKVRALSYEQYF.

The chain joins TRBV30 to TRBJ1-5; 7 bases fit TRBD1. The CDR3 consists of 18 residues. CDR1 and CDR2 from the germline V gene are GTSNPN and SVGIG (reference sequence). With 0 bases clipped from V and 4 bases from J, the junction kept 15 bases outside the gene matches. Written as DNA, the CDR3 is TGTGCCTGGAGTGTACCAGTCTCTCGGGGGACAGCTAATCAGCCCCAGCATTTT. Amino acids: CAWSVPVSRGTANQPQHF. The full variable domain, in which reference TRBV30 and TRBJ1-5 provide the parts outside the CDR3, is SQTIHQWPATLVQPVGSPLSLECTVEGTSNPNLYWYRQAAGRGLQLLFYSVGIGQISSEVPQNLSASRPQDRQFILSSKKLLLSDSGFYLCAWSVPVSRGTANQPQHFGDGTRLSIL.

V gene TRBV2 combines with J gene TRBJ1-5; 8 bases agree with TRBD1. The length of the CDR3 is 15 residues. The trim removed 6 bases at V and 1 base at J, leaving 5 bases unmatched. The germline V gene has CDR1 SNHLY and CDR2 FYNNEI. The CDR3 reads CASRVGTGSNQPQHF. Written as DNA, the CDR3 is TGTGCCAGCAGGGTGGGGACAGGAAGCAATCAGCCCCAGCATTTT.

V and J are TRBV5-6 and TRBJ1-5; no reliable D call. This CDR3 spans 14 amino acids. Trimming cost V 4 bases and J 7 bases, with 15 bases left between them. Germline CDR1 is SGHDT and CDR2 is YYEEEE. The CDR3 bases are TGTGCCAGCAGCCCCCGGGAAGCAAAACAGCCCCAGCATTTT. Residues: CASSPREAKQPQHF.

The chain has TRBV4-1 and TRBJ1-5; D unclear. Per the germline V gene, CDR1 is MGHRA and CDR2 is YSYEKL. This CDR3 has 15 residues. V lost 4 bases to trimming and J lost 6 bases, with 16 bases between them. CDR3 bases: TGCGCCAGCAGCCCGGGAAATCCCTTCCTTCAGCCCCAGCATTTT. Translation gives CASSPGNPFLQPQHF.

The chain has TRBV5-1 and TRBJ2-5; perhaps TRBD2 as D (6 bases). Germline CDR1 and CDR2: SGHRS and YFSETQ. The length of the CDR3 is 14 residues. V was clipped by 8 bases and J by 3 bases, with 17 bases between them. The DNA of the CDR3 is TGCGCCAGTACGGAACGGGGGACGGAAGAGACCCAGTACTTC. Its translation is CASTERGTEETQYF.